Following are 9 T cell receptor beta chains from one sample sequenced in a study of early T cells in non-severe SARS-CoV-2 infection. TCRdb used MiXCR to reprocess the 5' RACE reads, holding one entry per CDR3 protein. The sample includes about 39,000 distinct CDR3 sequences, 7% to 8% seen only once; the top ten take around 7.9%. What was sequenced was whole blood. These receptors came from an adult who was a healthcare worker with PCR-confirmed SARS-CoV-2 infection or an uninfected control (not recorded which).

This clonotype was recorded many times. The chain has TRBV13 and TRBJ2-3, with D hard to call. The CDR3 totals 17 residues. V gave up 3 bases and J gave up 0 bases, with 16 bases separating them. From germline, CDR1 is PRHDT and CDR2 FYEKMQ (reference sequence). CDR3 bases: TGTGCCAGCAGCTTGACGGACCCAAGGAGCAGCACAGATACGCAGTATTTT. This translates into CASSLTDPRSSTDTQYF.

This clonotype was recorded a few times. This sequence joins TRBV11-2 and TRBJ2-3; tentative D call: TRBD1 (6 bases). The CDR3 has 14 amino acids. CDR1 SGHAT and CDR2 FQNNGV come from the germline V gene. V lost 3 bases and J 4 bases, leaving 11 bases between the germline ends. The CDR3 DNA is TGTGCCAGCAGCTTCGGGACATACGCAGATACGCAGTATTTT. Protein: CASSFGTYADTQYF. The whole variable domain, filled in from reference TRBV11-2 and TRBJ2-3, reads EAGVAQSPRYKIIEKRQSVAFWCNPISGHATLYWYQQILGQGPKLLIQFQNNGVVDDSQLPKDRFSAERLKGVDSTLKIQPAKLEDSAVYLCASSFGTYADTQYFGPGTRLTVL.

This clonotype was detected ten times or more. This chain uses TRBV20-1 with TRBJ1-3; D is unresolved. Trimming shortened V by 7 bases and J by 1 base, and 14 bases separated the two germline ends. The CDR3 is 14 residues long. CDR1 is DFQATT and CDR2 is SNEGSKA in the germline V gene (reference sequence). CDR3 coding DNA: TGCAGTGTTTCAGACCCTGGGTCTGGAAACACCATATATTTT. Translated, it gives CSVSDPGSGNTIYF.

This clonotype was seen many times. The CDR3, as DNA: TGTGCCATCAGTGAGTCGAAGGGCGGGCAGCGTACGCAGTATTTT. It translates to CAISESKGGQRTQYF. The J gene is TRBJ2-3, the V gene TRBV10-3; D might be TRBD2 (5 bases). The CDR3 runs to 15 residues. The germline V gene encodes CDR1 ENHRY and CDR2 SYGVKD. Deletions cut 0 bases from V and 8 bases from J, with 15 bases between.

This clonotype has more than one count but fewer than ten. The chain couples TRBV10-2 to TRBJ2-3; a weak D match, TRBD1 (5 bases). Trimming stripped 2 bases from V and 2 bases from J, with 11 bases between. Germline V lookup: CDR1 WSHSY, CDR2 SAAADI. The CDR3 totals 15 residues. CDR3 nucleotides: TGCGCCAGCAGTGAGATAAGGGGCTCCACAGATACGCAGTATTTT. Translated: CASSEIRGSTDTQYF.

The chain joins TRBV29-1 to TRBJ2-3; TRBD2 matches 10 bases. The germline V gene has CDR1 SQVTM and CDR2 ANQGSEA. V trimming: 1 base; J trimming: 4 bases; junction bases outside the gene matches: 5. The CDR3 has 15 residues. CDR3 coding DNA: TGCAGCGTTGAAGGAGGAACTAGCGGGGCAGATACGCAGTATTTT. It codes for CSVEGGTSGADTQYF.

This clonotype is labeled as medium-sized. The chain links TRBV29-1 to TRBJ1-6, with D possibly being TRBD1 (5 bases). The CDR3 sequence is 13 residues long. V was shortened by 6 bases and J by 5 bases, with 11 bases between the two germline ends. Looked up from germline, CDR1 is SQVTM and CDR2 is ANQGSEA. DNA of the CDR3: TGCAGCGTACGGACAACGGATAATTCACCCCTCCACTTT. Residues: CSVRTTDNSPLHF.

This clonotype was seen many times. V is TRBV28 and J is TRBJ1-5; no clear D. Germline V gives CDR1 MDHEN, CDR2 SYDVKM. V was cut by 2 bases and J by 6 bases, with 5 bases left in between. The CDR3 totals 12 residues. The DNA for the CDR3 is TGTGCCAGCAGTTTAGCAGCTCAGCCCCAGCATTTT. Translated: CASSLAAQPQHF. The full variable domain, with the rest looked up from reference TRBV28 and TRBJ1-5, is DVKVTQSSRYLVKRTGEKVFLECVQDMDHENMFWYRQDPGLGLRLIYFSYDVKMKEKGDIPEGYSVSREKKERFSLILESASTNQTSMYLCASSLAAQPQHFGDGTRLSIL.

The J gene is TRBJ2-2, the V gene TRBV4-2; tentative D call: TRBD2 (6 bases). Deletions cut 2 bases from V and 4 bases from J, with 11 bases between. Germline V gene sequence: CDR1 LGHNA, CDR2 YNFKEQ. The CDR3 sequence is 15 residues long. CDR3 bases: TGTGCCAGCAGCCAACTCACGGGGGTCACCGGGGAGCTGTTTTTT. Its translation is CASSQLTGVTGELFF.